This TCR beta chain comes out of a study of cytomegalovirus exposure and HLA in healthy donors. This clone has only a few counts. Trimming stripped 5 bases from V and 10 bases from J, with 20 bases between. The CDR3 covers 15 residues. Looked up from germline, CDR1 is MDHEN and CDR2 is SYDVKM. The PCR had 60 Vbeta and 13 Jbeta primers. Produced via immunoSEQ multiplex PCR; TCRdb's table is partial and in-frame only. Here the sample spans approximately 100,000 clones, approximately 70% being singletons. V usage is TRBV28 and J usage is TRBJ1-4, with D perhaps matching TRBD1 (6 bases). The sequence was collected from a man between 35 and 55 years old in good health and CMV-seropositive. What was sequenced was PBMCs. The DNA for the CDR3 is TGTGCCAGCAGTCCTGACGGGGGGCCCACTCCAAAACTGTTTTTT. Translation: CASSPDGGPTPKLFF.